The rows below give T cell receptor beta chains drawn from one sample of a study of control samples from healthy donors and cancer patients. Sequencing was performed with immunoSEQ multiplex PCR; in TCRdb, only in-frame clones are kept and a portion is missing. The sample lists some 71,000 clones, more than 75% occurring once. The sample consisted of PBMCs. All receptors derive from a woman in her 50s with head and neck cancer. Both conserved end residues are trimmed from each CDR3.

CDR3aa: ASSRGGDEQF
v_gene: TRBV7-9
j_gene: TRBJ2-1

CDR3aa: ASSFGSSSGNTIY
v_gene: TRBV5-6
j_gene: TRBJ1-3

CDR3aa: ASRQDSRRIEAF
v_gene: TRBV3-1/TRBV3-2
j_gene: TRBJ1-1

CDR3aa: ASSEGDRGYLSYEQY
v_gene: TRBV6-1
j_gene: TRBJ2-7

CDR3aa: ASSSSSYGYT
v_gene: TRBV5-1
j_gene: TRBJ1-2

CDR3aa: ASSTTGIVRQETQY
v_gene: TRBV5-1
j_gene: TRBJ2-5

CDR3aa: ASSIGQVVGETQY
v_gene: TRBV19
j_gene: TRBJ2-5

CDR3aa: ASSNRQSDTQY
v_gene: TRBV27
j_gene: TRBJ2-3

CDR3aa: ASSLALNSPLH
v_gene: TRBV12-3/TRBV12-4
j_gene: TRBJ1-6

CDR3aa: ASTRSFRGLAGRSSYEQY
v_gene: TRBV2
j_gene: TRBJ2-7

CDR3aa: ASRPPDRQPQH
v_gene: TRBV5-8
j_gene: TRBJ1-5

CDR3aa: ASSRQGTGASNQPQH
v_gene: TRBV19
j_gene: TRBJ1-5

CDR3aa: ASSPGGPGGYGYT
v_gene: TRBV11-2
j_gene: TRBJ1-2

CDR3aa: ASSHTGGEDTQY
v_gene: TRBV6-5
j_gene: TRBJ2-3

CDR3aa: ASSLGLGGPNEQF
v_gene: TRBV5-1
j_gene: TRBJ2-1

CDR3aa: ASSTSGQAYGYT
v_gene: TRBV7-2
j_gene: TRBJ1-2

CDR3aa: SAPHTQY
v_gene: TRBV20-1
j_gene: TRBJ2-3

CDR3aa: ASSLERGEDTQY
v_gene: TRBV27
j_gene: TRBJ2-3

CDR3aa: ASSLGGSSSGNTIY
v_gene: TRBV28
j_gene: TRBJ1-3

CDR3aa: ASSGRQEGQPQH
v_gene: TRBV19
j_gene: TRBJ1-5

CDR3aa: AISESDERSEQY
v_gene: TRBV10-3
j_gene: TRBJ2-7

CDR3aa: AWGLQGGQPQH
v_gene: TRBV30
j_gene: TRBJ1-5

CDR3aa: ASSSGQGGTEAF
v_gene: TRBV5-1
j_gene: TRBJ1-1

CDR3aa: ASSLGPGGMGTF
v_gene: TRBV7-2
j_gene: TRBJ1-1

CDR3aa: ATSRDIGQVEAF
v_gene: TRBV15
j_gene: TRBJ1-1

CDR3aa: ASSDPERLAGGITDTQY
v_gene: TRBV6-1
j_gene: TRBJ2-3

CDR3aa: ASGTRRDEQF
v_gene: TRBV7-3
j_gene: TRBJ2-1

CDR3aa: ASSLGSIEQY
v_gene: TRBV12-3/TRBV12-4
j_gene: TRBJ2-7

CDR3aa: ASSLAGQGSEAF
v_gene: TRBV5-1
j_gene: TRBJ1-1

CDR3aa: ASSSRPGQGANEQF
v_gene: TRBV9
j_gene: TRBJ2-1

CDR3aa: ASSLLAGGFRSYNEQF
v_gene: TRBV7-2
j_gene: TRBJ2-1

CDR3aa: ASTGDYGYT
v_gene: TRBV6-6
j_gene: TRBJ1-2

CDR3aa: AISENSGGPHEQY
v_gene: TRBV10-3
j_gene: TRBJ2-7

CDR3aa: ASRSGQGNQPQH
v_gene: TRBV2
j_gene: TRBJ1-5

CDR3aa: ASSPPWAGQNTEAF
v_gene: TRBV18
j_gene: TRBJ1-1

CDR3aa: ASSSGTLSNQPQH
v_gene: TRBV5-6
j_gene: TRBJ1-5